A single sample is the source of the 17 T cell receptor beta chains below, sequenced in a study of T cells after posttransplantation cyclophosphamide. Treatment was busulfan-fludarabine conditioning, a marrow graft, and cyclophosphamide on days +3 and +4. Measured with immunoSEQ multiplex PCR; TCRdb has only the in-frame clones, and not every one. The profile covers a few thousand clones, with 60% to 80% appearing a single time and roughly 50% taken by the ten largest. The specimen comprised CD8+ T cells sorted from PBMCs, sampled 950 to 1,200 days after allogeneic stem cell transplant with posttransplant cyclophosphamide. These receptors all come from a female patient aged 40 to 50 who received an allogeneic stem cell transplant from a related donor, was CMV-positive, and had no GVHD. The T cells may partly be graft donor cells.

The table lists this clone with a count of one. The chain combines TRBV6-6 with TRBJ2-1; D is ambiguous. V was clipped by 0 bases and J by 4 bases, with 7 bases between them. The germline gives CDR1 MNHNY, CDR2 SVGAGI (reference sequence). The CDR3 is 14 amino acids. DNA for the CDR3: TGTGCCAGCAGTTACTCTGGCAGTTACAATGAGCAGTTCTTC. It encodes CASSYSGSYNEQFF.

V gene TRBV7-9 combines with J gene TRBJ2-1; TRBD2 might be the D (5 bases). This CDR3 region has 16 residues. Trimming left V 5 bases short and J 1 base short, with 15 bases between. CDR1 is SEHNR, CDR2 FQNEAQ, per germline (reference sequence). This CDR3 reads CASSPRAAQSYNEQFF. Here the CDR3 DNA reads TGTGCCAGCAGCCCAAGAGCGGCCCAGTCCTACAATGAGCAGTTCTTC. The variable domain in full, with the rest retrieved from reference TRBV7-9 and TRBJ2-1, is DTGVSQNPRHKITKRGQNVTFRCDPISEHNRLYWYRQTLGQGPEFLTYFQNEAQLEKSRLLSDRFSAERPKGSFSTLEIQRTEQGDSAMYLCASSPRAAQSYNEQFFGPGTRLTVL.

The chain joins TRBV7-3 to TRBJ2-5, with TRBD1 matching 8 bases. The CDR3 contains 13 residues. V dropped 4 bases and J dropped 7; count of bases not matched to a gene: 5. Germline V lookup: CDR1 SGHTA, CDR2 FQGTGA. CDR3 in amino acids: CASSSNQGATQYF. In nucleotides, the CDR3 is TGTGCCAGCAGCTCCAATCAGGGGGCGACCCAGTACTTC.

The chain employs TRBV11-2 and TRBJ2-4; 9 positions match TRBD1. Germline V gene lookup returns CDR1 SGHAT and CDR2 FQNNGV. With 3 bases clipped from V and 5 bases from J, the junction kept 2 bases outside the gene matches. The CDR3 runs 14 residues. The CDR3 is CASSFWTGENIQYF. Here the CDR3 DNA reads TGTGCCAGCAGCTTCTGGACAGGGGAAAACATTCAGTACTTC.

A word on this clone: Other nucleotide sequences in the sample specify the same CDR3. The J gene is TRBJ2-7, the V gene TRBV9, with 8 bases that match TRBD1. The CDR3 covers 15 residues. Germline V gene sequence: CDR1 SGDLS, CDR2 YYNGEE. V shed 6 bases and J 4 bases; nucleotides not matched to a gene: 12. The CDR3 protein is CASIIRQGTAYEQYF. The CDR3 DNA reads TGTGCCAGCATCATCAGACAGGGGACGGCATACGAGCAGTACTTC.

This clone was observed a handful of times. In DNA, the CDR3 is TGCGCCAGCAGCCAGGGACAGAATCGGAACATTCAGTACTTC. Translated, it gives CASSQGQNRNIQYF. The chain links TRBV4-3 to TRBJ2-4; 7 bases align to TRBD1. This CDR3 comprises 14 residues. The ends lost 3 bases at V and 7 bases at J; junction bases unmatched: 6. Germline V CDR1 and CDR2: LGHNA, YSLEER.

The count of this clone is one. The V and J genes are TRBV7-6 and TRBJ1-4; D gene ambiguous. The CDR3 contains 16 residues. Per germline, CDR1 SGHVS and CDR2 FNYEAQ. V was pared by 5 bases and J by 0 bases, with 13 bases between. This CDR3 is CASSRWESSTNEKLFF. The CDR3, as DNA: TGTGCCAGCAGCCGATGGGAGTCCTCAACTAATGAAAAACTGTTTTTT.

Worth noting for this clone: This same CDR3 is encoded by further DNA sequences in the sample. The chain carries TRBV27 and TRBJ1-6; 9 nucleotides agree with TRBD1. Germline-derived CDR1 and CDR2 are MNHEY and SMNVEV (reference sequence). This CDR3 contains 20 residues. V gave up 5 bases and J gave up 1 base; unmatched junction bases: 15. The CDR3 here is CASSVDIQGALDSYNSPLHF. The CDR3, as DNA: TGTGCCAGCAGTGTCGACATACAGGGGGCGCTCGATTCCTATAATTCACCCCTCCACTTT.

The chain joins TRBV6-1 to TRBJ2-5, with TRBD1 as a possible D gene (6 bases). The CDR3 has 13 amino acids. Germline CDR1 reads MNHNS; CDR2 reads SASEGT. The ends were cut back, 7 bases at V and 5 bases at J, with 14 bases in the middle. This CDR3 reads CASKGTPWETQYF. CDR3 DNA sequence: TGTGCCAGCAAAGGGACACCTTGGGAGACCCAGTACTTC.

The J gene is TRBJ2-7, the V gene TRBV4-3, with TRBD2 matching over 8 bases. CDR3 length: 17 residues. V was clipped by 4 bases and J by 0 bases; unmatched bases: 11. Germline loops: CDR1 LGHNA, CDR2 YSLEER. CDR3 in amino acids: CASSPRVAGLSSYEQYF. CDR3 sequence (DNA): TGCGCCAGCAGCCCCCGAGTAGCGGGGCTCAGCTCCTACGAGCAGTACTTC.

This clone appeared a few times. This sample also contains other DNA sequences that code for the same CDR3. The chain combines TRBV9 with TRBJ2-7; D may be TRBD1 (6 bases). The germline CDR1 and CDR2 sequences are SGDLS and YYNGEE. V gave up 8 bases and J gave up 4 bases, with 22 bases separating them. CDR3 size: 15 residues. CDR3 protein: CASFFGQGTAYEQYF. The CDR3, as DNA: TGTGCCAGTTTTTTCGGGCAGGGGACGGCATACGAGCAGTACTTC.

This rearrangement joins TRBV5-6 to TRBJ2-1; D may be TRBD1 (5 bases). CDR1 and CDR2 (germline): SGHDT, YYEEEE. Trimming left V 3 bases short and J 10 bases short, with 8 bases between. This CDR3 comprises 11 residues. Here the CDR3 DNA reads TGTGCCAGCAGCTCGACAGAGGAGCAGTTCTTC. It translates to CASSSTEEQFF.

The rearrangement joins TRBV5-4 to TRBJ2-6; D is undetermined. Trimming cost V 4 bases and J 2 bases, with 10 bases left between them. The CDR3 covers 15 residues. CDR1 is SGHNT, CDR2 YYREEE, per germline (reference sequence). The CDR3 is CASSLTGAGANVLTF. CDR3 DNA sequence: TGTGCCAGCAGCCTCACCGGAGCTGGGGCCAACGTCCTGACTTTC.

This chain joins TRBV6-5 and TRBJ2-5; TRBD1 is a possible D gene (6 bases). V lost 7 bases and J lost 2, with 14 bases in between. The CDR3 spans 14 residues. Per the germline V gene, CDR1 is MNHEY and CDR2 is SVGAGI. The CDR3 here is CASTMTQGQETQYF. CDR3 DNA: TGTGCCAGCACTATGACCCAGGGGCAAGAGACCCAGTACTTC.

This clone appeared a few times. Additional DNA sequences in this sample encode the identical CDR3. This rearrangement joins TRBV9 to TRBJ2-7; D is possibly TRBD1 (6 bases). The length of the CDR3 is 15 residues. Trimming removed 8 bases at V and 2 bases at J, with 20 bases between. CDR1 is SGDLS and CDR2 is YYNGEE in the germline V gene. The CDR3 sequence is CASCIKQGTAYEQYF. CDR3 DNA sequence: TGTGCCAGTTGTATCAAGCAGGGGACGGCCTACGAGCAGTACTTC. The full variable domain, its missing parts supplied by reference TRBV9 and TRBJ2-7, is DSGVTQTPKHLITATGQRVTLRCSPRSGDLSVYWYQQSLDQGLQFLIQYYNGEERAKGNILERFSAQQFPDLHSELNLSSLELGDSALYFCASCIKQGTAYEQYFGPGTRLTVT.

The chain joins TRBV7-3 to TRBJ2-3, with TRBD1 identical over 8 bases. Germline V gives CDR1 SGHTA, CDR2 FQGTGA. The CDR3 covers 16 residues. J was trimmed by 3 bases and V by 3 bases; bases with no gene match: 8. The CDR3 protein is CASSLAGGALTDTQYF. The DNA of the CDR3 is TGTGCCAGCAGCTTGGCAGGGGGCGCGTTGACAGATACGCAGTATTTT.

This clone was observed a few times. This chain links TRBV4-1 with TRBJ1-5, with 8 bases matching TRBD1. Germline V gene sequence: CDR1 MGHRA, CDR2 YSYEKL. J lost 4 bases, V lost 1 base, and 6 bases had no gene match. CDR3 size: 16 residues. The CDR3 DNA reads TGCGCCAGCAGCCAAGGACAGGGGATTACGAATCAGCCCCAGCATTTT. Translation: CASSQGQGITNQPQHF.